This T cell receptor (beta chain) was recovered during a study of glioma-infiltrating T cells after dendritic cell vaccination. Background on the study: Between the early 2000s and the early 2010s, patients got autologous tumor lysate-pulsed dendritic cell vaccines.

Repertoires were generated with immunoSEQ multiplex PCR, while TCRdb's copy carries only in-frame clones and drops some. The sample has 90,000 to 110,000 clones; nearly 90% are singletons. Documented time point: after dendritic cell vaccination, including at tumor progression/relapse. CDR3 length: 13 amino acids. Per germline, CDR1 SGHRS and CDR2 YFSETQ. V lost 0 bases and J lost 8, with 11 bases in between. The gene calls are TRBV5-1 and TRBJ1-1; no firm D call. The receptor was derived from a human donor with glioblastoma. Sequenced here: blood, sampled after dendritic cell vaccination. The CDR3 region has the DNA TGCGCCAGCAGCTTGGCGGAGAACTCAGAAGCTTTCTTT. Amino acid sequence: CASSLAENSEAFF.